The clone carrying this T cell receptor (beta chain) was seen many times. The CDR3 extends over 17 amino acids. Trimming cost V 2 bases and J 5 bases, with 21 bases left between them. Germline loops: CDR1 MGHRA, CDR2 YSYEKL. Breast cancer patients provided tissue from their axillary draining lymph nodes. These data are taken from a study of breast tumors, draining lymph nodes, adjacent tissues. Each CDR3 protein gets one entry after TCRdb re-called the multiplex PCR reads with MiXCR. The sample yields 150,000 or so distinct CDR3 sequences, approximately 33% seen once. Input material: axillary lymph node tissue. The chain combines TRBV4-1 with TRBJ2-5; a possible D gene is TRBD2 (6 bases). The receptor was derived from a female donor with breast cancer. Some clones in this sample may be carry-over from other donors' samples. CDR3 bases: TGCGCCAGCAGCCAATCCCCTAGCGTGAATCTTGGGGAGACCCAGTACTTC. Translation: CASSQSPSVNLGETQYF.